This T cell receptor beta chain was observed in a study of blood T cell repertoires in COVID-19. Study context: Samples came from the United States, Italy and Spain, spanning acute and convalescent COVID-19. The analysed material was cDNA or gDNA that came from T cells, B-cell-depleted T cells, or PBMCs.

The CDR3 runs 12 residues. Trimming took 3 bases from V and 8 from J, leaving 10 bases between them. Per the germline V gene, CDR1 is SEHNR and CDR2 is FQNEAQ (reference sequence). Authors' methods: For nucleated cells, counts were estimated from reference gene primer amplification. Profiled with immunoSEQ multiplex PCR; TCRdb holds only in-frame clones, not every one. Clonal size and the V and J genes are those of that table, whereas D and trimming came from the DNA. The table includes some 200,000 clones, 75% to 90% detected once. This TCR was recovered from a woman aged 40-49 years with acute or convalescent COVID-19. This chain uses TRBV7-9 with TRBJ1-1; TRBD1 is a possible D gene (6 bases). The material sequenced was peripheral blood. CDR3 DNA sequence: TGTGCCAGCAGCTTTAAGCAGGGGGAAGCTTTCTTT. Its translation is CASSFKQGEAFF. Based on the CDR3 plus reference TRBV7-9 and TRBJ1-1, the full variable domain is DTGVSQNPRHKITKRGQNVTFRCDPISEHNRLYWYRQTLGQGPEFLTYFQNEAQLEKSRLLSDRFSAERPKGSFSTLEIQRTEQGDSAMYLCASSFKQGEAFFGQGTRLTVV.